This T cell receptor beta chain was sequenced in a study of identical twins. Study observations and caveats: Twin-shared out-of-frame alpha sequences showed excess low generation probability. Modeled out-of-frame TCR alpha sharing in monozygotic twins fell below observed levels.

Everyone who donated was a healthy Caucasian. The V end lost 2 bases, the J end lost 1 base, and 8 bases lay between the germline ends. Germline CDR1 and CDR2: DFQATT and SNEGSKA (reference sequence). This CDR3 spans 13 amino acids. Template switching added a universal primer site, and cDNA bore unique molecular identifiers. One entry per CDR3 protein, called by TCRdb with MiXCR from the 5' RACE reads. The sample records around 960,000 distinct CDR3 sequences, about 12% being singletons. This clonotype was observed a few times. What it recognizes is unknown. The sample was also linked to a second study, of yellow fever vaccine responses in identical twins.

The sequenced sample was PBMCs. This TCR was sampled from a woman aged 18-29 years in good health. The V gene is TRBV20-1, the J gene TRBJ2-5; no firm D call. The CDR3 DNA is TGCAGTGCTAGATTCCCTTCCCAAGAGACCCAGTACTTC. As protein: CSARFPSQETQYF.